Here is one T cell receptor beta chain with its context. The data were obtained in a study of cytomegalovirus exposure and HLA in healthy donors. The V end was cut by 6 bases, the J end by 1 base, with 15 bases between. This CDR3 is 15 amino acids long. The germline CDR1 and CDR2 sequences are KGHSH and LQKENI. Clones were sequenced by immunoSEQ multiplex PCR, and TCRdb holds only the in-frame ones, with some missing. Of roughly 80,000 clones listed, 94% were seen once; the top ten hold approximately 2%. The V gene is TRBV18, the J gene TRBJ1-1, with D tentatively TRBD1 (5 bases). The source material was PBMCs. The TCR comes from a woman in her late teens or twenties in good health and CMV-seronegative. The CDR3 DNA follows: TGTGCCAGCTCCCCAGAGACGGGGGGGAACACTGAAGCTTTCTTT. Its translation: CASSPETGGNTEAFF. Supplemented by reference TRBV18 and TRBJ1-1, the full variable domain reads NAGVMQNPRHLVRRRGQEARLRCSPMKGHSHVYWYRQLPEEGLKFMVYLQKENIIDESGMPKERFSAEFPKEGPSILRIQQVVRGDSAAYFCASSPETGGNTEAFFGQGTRLTVV.